What follows describes a single T cell receptor beta chain. The CDR3 is 16 residues long. Trimming took 5 bases from V and 4 from J; bases not matched to a gene: 2. Looked up from germline, CDR1 is SGHTA and CDR2 is FQGNSA. This sample is part of a study of control samples from healthy donors and cancer patients. Produced via immunoSEQ multiplex PCR; TCRdb's table is partial and in-frame only. Of approximately 150,000 clones listed, around nine tenths are singletons. The source of this sequence is a woman in her 30s in good health. Sequenced material: blood. This chain connects TRBV7-2 to TRBJ2-2, with 15 positions matching TRBD2. The CDR3 loop reads CASSRTSGRGTGELFF. DNA of the CDR3: TGTGCCAGCAGCCGGACTAGCGGGAGGGGCACCGGGGAGCTGTTTTTT.